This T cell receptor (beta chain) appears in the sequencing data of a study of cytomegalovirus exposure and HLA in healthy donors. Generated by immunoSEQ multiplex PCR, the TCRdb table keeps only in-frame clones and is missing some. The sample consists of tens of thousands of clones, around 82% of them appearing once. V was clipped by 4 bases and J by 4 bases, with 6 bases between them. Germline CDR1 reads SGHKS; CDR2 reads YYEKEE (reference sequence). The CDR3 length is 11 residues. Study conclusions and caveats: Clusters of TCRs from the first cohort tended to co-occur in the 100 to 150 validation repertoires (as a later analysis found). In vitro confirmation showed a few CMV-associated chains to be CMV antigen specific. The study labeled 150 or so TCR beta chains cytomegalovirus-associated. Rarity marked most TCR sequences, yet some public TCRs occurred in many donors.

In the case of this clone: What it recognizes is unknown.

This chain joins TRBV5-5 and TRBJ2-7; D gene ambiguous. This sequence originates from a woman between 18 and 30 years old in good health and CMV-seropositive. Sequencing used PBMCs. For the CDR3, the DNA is TGTGCCAGCAGCCGAGAATACGAGCAGTACTTC. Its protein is CASSREYEQYF.